These 20 T cell receptor beta chains share one sample of origin, sequenced in a study of a mutant IDH1 vaccine in newly diagnosed glioma. Sequenced by immunoSEQ multiplex PCR; TCRdb stores in-frame clones only, minus some. Among about 67,000 clones listed, 75% to 90% were seen once. No antigen has been assigned to these receptors. The time point was: week 11, during vaccination. Topical imiquimod accompanied each vaccine dose, which consisted of 300 ug of mutant IDH1 20-mer peptide. Sequences were derived from PBMCs, sampled from a glioma patient whose treatment included an IDH1 peptide vaccine. The receptors come from a man aged 40-49 years with glioma.

This clone was detected once. In nucleotides, the CDR3 is TGTGCCAGCAGCGTAGACGGGAGGGCCGGCAATGAGCAGTTCTTC. Amino acid sequence: CASSVDGRAGNEQFF. The rearrangement uses TRBV9 and TRBJ2-1; 8 nucleotides align to TRBD2. The junction had 5 bases not matched to a gene; V was cut back by 0 bases and J by 6 bases. Germline values: CDR1 SGDLS, CDR2 YYNGEE. The CDR3 sequence is 15 residues long.

To note about this clone: An end of the junction differs from the germline gene, which may be a read error. The chain links TRBV7-7 to TRBJ2-3, with D possibly matching TRBD2 (5 bases). This CDR3 contains 14 residues. Germline V CDR1 and CDR2: SSHAT, FNYEAQ (reference sequence). CDR3 region: CASSDYSPTDTQYF. The DNA of the CDR3 is TGTGCTAGCAGCGACTACTCCCCCACAGATACGCAGTATTTT.

This chain joins TRBV19 and TRBJ1-4; TRBD1 aligns across 9 bases. The CDR3 totals 16 residues. Trimming at V came to 5 bases and at J to 5 bases, leaving 9 bases not matched to a gene. The germline V gene encodes CDR1 LNHDA and CDR2 SQIVND (reference sequence). CDR3 DNA sequence: TGTGCCAGTAGTCCCGGACAGGGGCTTCAAAATGAAAAACTGTTTTTT. Protein sequence: CASSPGQGLQNEKLFF.

Only one count was recorded for this clone. The chain combines TRBV2 with TRBJ1-1, with D maybe TRBD1 (5 bases). Germline values: CDR1 SNHLY, CDR2 FYNNEI. Between the trimmed V and J ends, which lost 5 bases and 10 bases, there was a span of 26 bases. The CDR3 loop spans 16 amino acids. CDR3 in amino acids: CASSKRTFHPLFGAFF. CDR3 DNA sequence: TGTGCCAGCAGTAAAAGGACATTTCATCCTCTTTTTGGAGCTTTCTTT.

The chain has TRBV28 and TRBJ2-5; the match to TRBD1 covers 7 bases. Germline assignment: CDR1 MDHEN and CDR2 SYDVKM. The junction had 12 bases not matched to a gene; V was cut back by 6 bases and J by 2 bases. This CDR3 is built from 16 residues. The CDR3 protein is CASRPLAGTEQETQYF. Written as DNA, the CDR3 is TGTGCCAGCAGGCCCTTAGCCGGGACAGAGCAAGAGACCCAGTACTTC.

This clone was counted only a few times. The V call is TRBV19, the J call TRBJ2-3, with D maybe TRBD1 (6 bases). Germline CDR1 and CDR2: LNHDA and SQIVND (reference sequence). There are 14 residues in the CDR3. The V gene lost 3 bases and the J gene lost 3 bases, with 10 bases spanning the gap. The CDR3 spells CASSMGAGTDTQYF. In nucleotides, the CDR3 is TGTGCCAGTAGTATGGGGGCAGGGACAGATACGCAGTATTTT.

The chain joins TRBV15 to TRBJ1-3; a possible D gene is TRBD1 (5 bases). With 0 bases removed from V and 1 base from J, the gap between germline ends came to 13 bases. The CDR3 sequence is 17 residues long. Germline assignment: CDR1 LNHNV and CDR2 YYDKDF (reference sequence). Written as DNA, the CDR3 is TGTGCCACCAGCAGAGATGGGGGTATGGGTTCTGGAAACACCATATATTTT. This encodes CATSRDGGMGSGNTIYF. The variable domain in full, completed from reference TRBV15 and TRBJ1-3, reads DAMVIQNPRYQVTQFGKPVTLSCSQTLNHNVMYWYQQKSSQAPKLLFHYYDKDFNNEADTPDNFQSRRPNTSFCFLDIRSPGLGDTAMYLCATSRDGGMGSGNTIYFGEGSWLTVV.

The chain links TRBV11-2 to TRBJ1-2; D possibly corresponds to TRBD1 (6 bases). Germline values: CDR1 SGHAT, CDR2 FQNNGV. The CDR3 spans 15 residues. V lost 0 bases, J lost 2 bases, and 10 bases lay in between. The CDR3 is CASSLERGGNYGYTF. As DNA, the CDR3 is TGTGCCAGCAGCTTAGAAAGAGGGGGAAACTATGGCTACACCTTC.

This clone has a single count. The chain is built from TRBV28 and TRBJ2-1; D possibly corresponds to TRBD1 (5 bases). There are 16 residues in the CDR3. Germline CDR1 is MDHEN and CDR2 is SYDVKM. With 2 bases removed from V and 2 bases from J, the gap between germline ends came to 13 bases. Here the CDR3 reads CASSLASWGTYNEQFF. The CDR3 nucleotides read TGTGCCAGCAGTTTAGCCTCATGGGGCACCTACAATGAGCAGTTCTTC.

This rearrangement joins TRBV6-1 to TRBJ2-7; no clear D. There are 15 residues in the CDR3. Germline-derived CDR1 and CDR2 are MNHNS and SASEGT. The V gene lost 6 bases and the J gene lost 4 bases, with 19 bases spanning the gap. The CDR3 nucleotides read TGTGCCAGCAGACAAACTCGGGCTGGCCCTTACGAGCAGTACTTC. Translation: CASRQTRAGPYEQYF.

This chain connects TRBV5-1 to TRBJ1-5; 7 bases are a match to TRBD1. The CDR3 has 14 amino acids. V shed 9 bases, J shed 4 bases, and the junction held 10 bases outside the gene matches. CDR1 is SGHRS, CDR2 YFSETQ, per germline. For the CDR3, the DNA is TGCGCCATTATTACCGGGACAGCTAATCAGCCCCAGCATTTT. Encoded protein: CAIITGTANQPQHF.

The V gene is TRBV4-3, the J gene TRBJ2-5; 10 bases match TRBD2. The CDR3 spans 16 residues. J gave up 4 bases and V 4 bases, and 9 bases lay outside the gene matches. Germline V gene sequence: CDR1 LGHNA, CDR2 YSLEER. As DNA, the CDR3 is TGCGCCAGCAGCCGCCATCTAGCGGGAGAGGGAGAGACCCAGTACTTC. Translated, it gives CASSRHLAGEGETQYF.

CDR3 protein: CASSLGGVNTGELFF. CDR3 coding DNA: TGTGCCAGCAGCTTAGGAGGCGTGAACACCGGGGAGCTGTTTTTT. This chain connects TRBV7-2 to TRBJ2-2; unclear D gene. The CDR3 has 15 residues. V lost 1 base, J lost 1 base, and 7 bases lay in between. The germline V gene has CDR1 SGHTA and CDR2 FQGNSA.

DNA for the CDR3: TGTGCCAGCAGTCCCACTGGACGGGAACCCCAGACGGATACGCAGTATTTT. Encoded protein: CASSPTGREPQTDTQYF. This chain links TRBV28 with TRBJ2-3; D might be TRBD2 (5 bases). V lost 5 bases, J lost 6 bases, and 24 bases lay in between. The germline CDR1 and CDR2 sequences are MDHEN and SYDVKM. This CDR3 has 17 amino acids.

V and J are TRBV5-1 and TRBJ1-1; 10 positions match TRBD1. CDR1 and CDR2 from the germline V gene are SGHRS and YFSETQ. V was clipped by 0 bases and J by 4 bases; unmatched bases: 9. The CDR3 length is 17 residues. CDR3 in amino acids: CASSLGQGAIGSTEAFF. The CDR3 DNA is TGCGCCAGCAGCTTGGGACAGGGGGCTATCGGCAGCACTGAAGCTTTCTTT.

The chain recombines TRBV30 with TRBJ2-7; D is undetermined. CDR3 length equals 12 residues. Trimming removed 0 bases from V and 7 bases from J, with 10 bases in between. Germline V lookup: CDR1 GTSNPN, CDR2 SVGIG (reference sequence). CDR3 sequence (DNA): TGTGCCTGGAGTGTACGGGTTGGGGAGCAGTACGTC. Translated, it gives CAWSVRVGEQYV.

The chain combines TRBV19 with TRBJ2-7, with 7 bases aligning to TRBD1. This CDR3 is built from 13 residues. V trimming: 6 bases; J trimming: 2 bases; junction bases outside the gene matches: 4. CDR1 and CDR2 from the germline V gene are LNHDA and SQIVND (reference sequence). The CDR3 DNA sequence: TGTGCCAGTAGCGACAGGGCTGCCTACGAGCAGTACTTC. Its protein product is CASSDRAAYEQYF.

This chain joins TRBV11-3 and TRBJ2-7; 7 positions agree with TRBD1. This CDR3 comprises 14 residues. J was trimmed by 5 bases and V by 2 bases; bases with no gene match: 6. Per germline, CDR1 SGHNT and CDR2 YENEEA. CDR3 DNA: TGTGCCAGCAGCTTATTCGGACAGGATAACGAGCAGTACTTC. Protein product: CASSLFGQDNEQYF. Using reference TRBV11-3 and TRBJ2-7 for the parts outside the CDR3, the full variable domain is EAGVVQSPRYKIIEKKQPVAFWCNPISGHNTLYWYLQNLGQGPELLIRYENEEAVDDSQLPKDRFSAERLKGVDSTLKIQPAELGDSAVYLCASSLFGQDNEQYFGPGTRLTVT.

V is TRBV10-3 and J is TRBJ1-1; D unclear. This CDR3 is built from 15 residues. CDR1 ENHRY and CDR2 SYGVKD come from the germline V gene. The V gene lost 2 bases and the J gene lost 1 base, with 11 bases spanning the gap. In DNA, the CDR3 is TGTGCCATCAGTGAGACGCGAGACCCGAACACTGAAGCTTTCTTT. This translates into CAISETRDPNTEAFF.

The genes are TRBV2 and TRBJ1-1; 8 bases line up with TRBD1. Germline V CDR1 and CDR2: SNHLY, FYNNEI. The trim removed 5 bases at V and 4 bases at J, leaving 3 bases unmatched. The CDR3 has 13 amino acids. CDR3 region: CASSQTGATEAFF. The CDR3 DNA follows: TGTGCCAGCAGTCAGACAGGGGCCACTGAAGCTTTCTTT.